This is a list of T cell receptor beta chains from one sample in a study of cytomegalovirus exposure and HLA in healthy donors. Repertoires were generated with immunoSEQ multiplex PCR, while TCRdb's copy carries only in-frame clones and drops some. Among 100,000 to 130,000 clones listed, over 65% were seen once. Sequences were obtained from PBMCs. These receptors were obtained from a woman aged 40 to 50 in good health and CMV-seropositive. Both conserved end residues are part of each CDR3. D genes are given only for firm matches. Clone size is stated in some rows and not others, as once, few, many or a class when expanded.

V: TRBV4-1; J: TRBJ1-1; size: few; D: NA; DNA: TGCGCCAGCAGCCAAGTTGTGGAGATTAACACTGAAGCTTTCTTT; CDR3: CASSQVVEINTEAFF
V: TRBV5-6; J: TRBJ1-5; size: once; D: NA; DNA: TGTGCCAGCAGCTTGGAGGGGTTAGGCAATCAGCCCCAGCATTTT; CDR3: CASSLEGLGNQPQHF
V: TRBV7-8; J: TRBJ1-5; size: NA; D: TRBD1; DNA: TGTGCCAGCAGCTTAGGTCAGGGGGCTGAGAATCAGCCCCAGCATTTT; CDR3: CASSLGQGAENQPQHF
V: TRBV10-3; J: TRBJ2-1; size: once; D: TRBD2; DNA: TGTGCCTTACGGACTAGCGGGGGACTGGGGCCCAGTGAGCAGTTCTTC; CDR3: CALRTSGGLGPSEQFF
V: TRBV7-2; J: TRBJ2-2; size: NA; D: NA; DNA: TGTGCCAGCAGCCCGGCGCCTGGCGGGGGCTTCGGGGAGCTGTTTTTT; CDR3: CASSPAPGGGFGELFF
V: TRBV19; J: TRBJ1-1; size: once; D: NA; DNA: TGTGCCAGTAGCCAGACCCGAAGGGGAACTGAAGCTTTCTTT; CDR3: CASSQTRRGTEAFF
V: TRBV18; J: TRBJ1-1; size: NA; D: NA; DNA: TGTGCCAGCTCACTTTCCGGGGTACCGTACACTGAAGCTTTCTTT; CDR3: CASSLSGVPYTEAFF
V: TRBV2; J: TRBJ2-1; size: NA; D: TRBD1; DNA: TGTGCCAGCAGCCCTGACAGGGGCTGGACCTACAATGAGCAGTTCTTC; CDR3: CASSPDRGWTYNEQFF
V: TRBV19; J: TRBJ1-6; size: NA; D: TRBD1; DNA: TGTGCCAGTACCAATTCTGACAGGGATTCACCCCTCCACTTT; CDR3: CASTNSDRDSPLHF
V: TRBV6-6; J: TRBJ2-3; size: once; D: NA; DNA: TGTGCCAGCAGGTATTTAGATACGCAGTATTTT; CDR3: CASRYLDTQYF
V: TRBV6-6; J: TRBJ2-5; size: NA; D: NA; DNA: TGTGCCAGCGGAGGCATGGGCACGGGGACCCAGTACTTC; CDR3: CASGGMGTGTQYF
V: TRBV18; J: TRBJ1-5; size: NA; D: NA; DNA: TGTGCCAGCTCTGGACAGTCGAATCAGCCCCAGCATTTT; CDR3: CASSGQSNQPQHF
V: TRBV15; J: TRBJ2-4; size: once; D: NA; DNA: TGTGCCACCAGCAACTCCGGGACAACGTCGTGGGGCATTCAGTACTTC; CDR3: CATSNSGTTSWGIQYF
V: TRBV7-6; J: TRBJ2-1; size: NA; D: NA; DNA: TGTGCCAGCGGTACTAGCACCCATGAGCAGTTCTTC; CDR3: CASGTSTHEQFF
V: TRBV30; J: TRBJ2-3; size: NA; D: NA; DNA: TGTGCCTGGAGGCCCATAACTAGCACAGATACGCAGTATTTT; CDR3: CAWRPITSTDTQYF
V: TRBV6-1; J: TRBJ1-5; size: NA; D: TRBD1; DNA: TGTGCCAGCAGTCCGGACAGGAATCAGCCCCAGCATTTT; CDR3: CASSPDRNQPQHF
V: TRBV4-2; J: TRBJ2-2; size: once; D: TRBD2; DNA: TGTGCCAGCAGCCAAGCCGGCGTCACGGGGGGTCGGACCGGGGAGCTGTTTTTT; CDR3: CASSQAGVTGGRTGELFF
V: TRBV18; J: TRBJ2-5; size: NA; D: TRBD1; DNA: TGTGCCAGCTCACGGGACAGGGAGGAGACCCAGTACTTC; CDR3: CASSRDREETQYF
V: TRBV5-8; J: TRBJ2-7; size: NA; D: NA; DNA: TGTGCCAGCAGCCTATCGTGGAGGGCCACGTACGAGCAGTACTTC; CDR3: CASSLSWRATYEQYF
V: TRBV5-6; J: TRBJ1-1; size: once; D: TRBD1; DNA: TGTGCCAGCAGCCGGGACAGGGGCTGGACTGAAGCTTTCTTT; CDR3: CASSRDRGWTEAFF
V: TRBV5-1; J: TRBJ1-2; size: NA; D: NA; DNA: TGCGCCAGCAGCTCATCCCAGGGGATCTATGGCTACACCTTC; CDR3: CASSSSQGIYGYTF
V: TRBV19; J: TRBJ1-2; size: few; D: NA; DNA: TGTGCCAGTGGAGACCGCAGGGGAGACTATGGCTACACCTTC; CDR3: CASGDRRGDYGYTF
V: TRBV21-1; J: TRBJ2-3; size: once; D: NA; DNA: TGTGCCAGCAGCAAAGGAGTTGGAGGCACAGATACGCAGTATTTT; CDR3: CASSKGVGGTDTQYF
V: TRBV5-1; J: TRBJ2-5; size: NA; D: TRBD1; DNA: TGCGCCAGCAGCGCCGGGACAGCGGACCGAGAGACCCAGTACTTC; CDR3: CASSAGTADRETQYF
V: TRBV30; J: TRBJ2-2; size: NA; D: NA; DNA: TGTGCCTGGAGTTCAAGGGGGTGGGTGGGAACCGGGGAGCTGTTTTTT; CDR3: CAWSSRGWVGTGELFF
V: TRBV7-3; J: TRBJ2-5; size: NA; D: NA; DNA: TGTGCCAGCAGCCTTAGCCGTGACGGGACCCAGTACTTC; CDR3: CASSLSRDGTQYF
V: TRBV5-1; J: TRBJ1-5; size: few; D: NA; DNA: TGCGCCAGCAGCTGGGGGGGGGATAGCAATCAGCCCCAGCATTTT; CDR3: CASSWGGDSNQPQHF
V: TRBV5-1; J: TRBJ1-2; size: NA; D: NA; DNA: TGCGCCAGCAGCTTGGGGCCTTCCCAGAACTATGGCTACACCTTC; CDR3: CASSLGPSQNYGYTF
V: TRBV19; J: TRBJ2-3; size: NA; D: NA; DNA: TGTGCCAGTAGTATTAAATCCGGGTTTAACACAGATACGCAGTATTTT; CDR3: CASSIKSGFNTDTQYF
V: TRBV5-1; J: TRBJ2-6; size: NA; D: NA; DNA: TGCGCCAGCAGCCACTACTCTGGGGCCAACGTCCTGACTTTC; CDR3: CASSHYSGANVLTF
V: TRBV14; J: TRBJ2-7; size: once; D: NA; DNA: TGTGCCAGCAGCGCCCCCGGGGTGAGGAACGAGCAGTACTTC; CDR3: CASSAPGVRNEQYF